This T cell receptor beta chain is drawn from a study of blood T cell repertoires in COVID-19. Whole-study context: Samples came from the United States, Italy and Spain, spanning acute and convalescent COVID-19. From T cells, B-cell-depleted T cells, or PBMCs came the material, which was cDNA or gDNA.

Per the authors' pipeline: Estimated nucleated cell counts came from reference gene primer amplification. Profiled with immunoSEQ multiplex PCR; TCRdb holds only in-frame clones, not every one. V, J and clone size are taken as reported in that table, and D and trimming were inferred from the DNA itself. The sample yields 70,000 to 80,000 clones, approximately 89% seen once. This clone appeared a single time. Material: peripheral blood. This sequence originates from a woman in her sixties with active COVID-19.

CDR3 DNA: TGTGCCAGCAGTCGAACAGGGTCTGATGGAAACACCATATATTTT. Amino acids: CASSRTGSDGNTIYF. The J gene is TRBJ1-3, the V gene TRBV6-5, with D possibly matching TRBD1 (6 bases). CDR1 and CDR2 from the germline V gene are MNHEY and SVGAGI. The CDR3 is made up of 15 amino acids. Trimming removed 5 bases at V and 3 bases at J, with 14 bases between.